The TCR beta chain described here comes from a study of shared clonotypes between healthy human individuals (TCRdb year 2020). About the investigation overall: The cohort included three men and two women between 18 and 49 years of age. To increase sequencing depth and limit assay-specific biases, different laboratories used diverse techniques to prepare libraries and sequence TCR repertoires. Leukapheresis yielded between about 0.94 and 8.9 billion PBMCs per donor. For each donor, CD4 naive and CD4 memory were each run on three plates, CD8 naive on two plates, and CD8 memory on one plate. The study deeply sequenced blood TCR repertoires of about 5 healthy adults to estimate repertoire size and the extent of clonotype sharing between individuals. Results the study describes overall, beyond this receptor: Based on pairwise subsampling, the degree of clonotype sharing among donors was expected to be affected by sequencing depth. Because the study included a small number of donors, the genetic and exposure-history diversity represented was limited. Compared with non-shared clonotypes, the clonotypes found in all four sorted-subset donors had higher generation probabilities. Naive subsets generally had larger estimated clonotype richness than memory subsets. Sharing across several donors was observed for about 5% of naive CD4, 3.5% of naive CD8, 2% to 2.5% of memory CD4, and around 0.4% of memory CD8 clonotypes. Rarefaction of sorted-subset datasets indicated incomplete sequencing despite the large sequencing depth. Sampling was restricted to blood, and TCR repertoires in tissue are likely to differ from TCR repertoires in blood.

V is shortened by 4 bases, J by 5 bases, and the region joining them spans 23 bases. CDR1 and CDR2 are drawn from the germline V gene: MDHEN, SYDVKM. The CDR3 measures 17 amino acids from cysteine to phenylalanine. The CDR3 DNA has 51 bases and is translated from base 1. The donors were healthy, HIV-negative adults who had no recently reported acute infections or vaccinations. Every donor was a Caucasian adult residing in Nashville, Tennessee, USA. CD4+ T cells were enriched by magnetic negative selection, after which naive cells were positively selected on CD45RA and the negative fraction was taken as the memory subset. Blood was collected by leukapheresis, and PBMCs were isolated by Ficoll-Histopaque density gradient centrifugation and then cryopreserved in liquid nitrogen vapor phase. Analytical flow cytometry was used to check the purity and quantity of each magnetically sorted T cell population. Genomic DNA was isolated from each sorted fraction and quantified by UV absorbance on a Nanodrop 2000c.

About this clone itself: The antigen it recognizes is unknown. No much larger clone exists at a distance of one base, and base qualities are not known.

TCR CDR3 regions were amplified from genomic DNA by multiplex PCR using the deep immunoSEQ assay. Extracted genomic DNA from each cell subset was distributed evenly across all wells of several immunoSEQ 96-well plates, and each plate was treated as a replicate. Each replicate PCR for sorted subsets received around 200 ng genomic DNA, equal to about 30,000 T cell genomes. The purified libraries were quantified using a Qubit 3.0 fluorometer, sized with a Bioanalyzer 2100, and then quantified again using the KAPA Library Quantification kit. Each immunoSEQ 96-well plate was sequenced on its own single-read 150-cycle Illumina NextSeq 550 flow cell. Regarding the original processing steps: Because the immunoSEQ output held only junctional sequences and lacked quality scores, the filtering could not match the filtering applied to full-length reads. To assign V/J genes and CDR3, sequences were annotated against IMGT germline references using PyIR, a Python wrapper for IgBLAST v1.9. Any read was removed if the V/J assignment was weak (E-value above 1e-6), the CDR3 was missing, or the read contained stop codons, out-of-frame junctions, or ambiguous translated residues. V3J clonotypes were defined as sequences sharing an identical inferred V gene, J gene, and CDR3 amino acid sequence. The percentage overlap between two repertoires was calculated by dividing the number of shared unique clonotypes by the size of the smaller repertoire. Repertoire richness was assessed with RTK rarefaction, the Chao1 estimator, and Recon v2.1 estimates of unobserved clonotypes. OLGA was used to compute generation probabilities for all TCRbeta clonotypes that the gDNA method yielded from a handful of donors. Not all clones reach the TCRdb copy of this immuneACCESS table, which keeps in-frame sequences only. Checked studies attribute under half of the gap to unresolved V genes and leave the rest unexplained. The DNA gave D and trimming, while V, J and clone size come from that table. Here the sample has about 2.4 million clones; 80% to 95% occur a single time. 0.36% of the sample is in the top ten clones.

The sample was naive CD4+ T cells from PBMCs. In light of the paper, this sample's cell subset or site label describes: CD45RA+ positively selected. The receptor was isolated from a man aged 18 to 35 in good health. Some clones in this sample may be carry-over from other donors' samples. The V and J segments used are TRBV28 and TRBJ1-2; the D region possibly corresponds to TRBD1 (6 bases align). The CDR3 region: CASSSPLGGGLGYGYTF. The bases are TGTGCCAGCAGTTCCCCCCTCGGGGGGGGGCTAGGGTATGGCTACACCTTC.